Below are 29 T cell receptor beta chains sequenced from a single sample in a study of T-cell memory formation after mild COVID-19. TCRdb itself ran the 5' RACE reads through MiXCR, one entry per CDR3 protein. The sample lists 89,000 or so distinct CDR3 sequences, about 13% occurring once. Sequencing was done on a sample of PBMCs or a T cell subset sorted from them (not recorded which). The receptors were sampled from a man aged 18 to 29 who had mild COVID-19 (a few samples of this study predate the infection). Cell type and time point are not known.

This clonotype was detected only a few times. The chain carries TRBV29-1 and TRBJ2-2; 10 nucleotides match TRBD2. Germline V gives CDR1 SQVTM, CDR2 ANQGSEA. Germline trimming cut 7 bases from V and 3 bases from J; bases unmatched to any gene: 8. This CDR3 comprises 15 residues. CDR3: CSGHLAGDYTGELFF. The CDR3 region has the DNA TGCAGCGGCCACCTAGCGGGGGATTACACCGGGGAGCTGTTTTTT.

The rearrangement uses TRBV5-1 and TRBJ1-1; 11 bases line up with TRBD1. Germline V CDR1 and CDR2: SGHRS, YFSETQ. There are 15 residues in the CDR3. V lost 4 bases and J lost 5; bases outside the gene matches: 7. Here the CDR3 reads CASSPGTGGGTEAFF. The CDR3 DNA reads as TGCGCCAGCAGCCCCGGGACAGGGGGTGGGACTGAAGCTTTCTTT.

V gene TRBV6-5 combines with J gene TRBJ2-1, with 7 nucleotides matching TRBD2. Germline assignment: CDR1 MNHEY and CDR2 SVGAGI. CDR3 size: 11 residues. Unmatched junction bases numbered 3, after V lost 8 bases and J lost 8 bases. Here the CDR3 DNA reads TGTGCCAGCGGCCGGGGGGATGAGCAGTTCTTC. Its protein is CASGRGDEQFF.

The gene calls are TRBV5-8 and TRBJ2-6; D unresolved. CDR3 size: 14 residues. Trimming stripped 0 bases from V and 3 bases from J, with 4 bases between. Germline V gene lookup returns CDR1 SGHTS and CDR2 YDEGEE. The CDR3 bases are TGTGCCAGCAGCTTGGCCGGTGGGGCCAACGTCCTGACTTTC. Translating gives CASSLAGGANVLTF.

CDR3 sequence: CASSFLLGTGNEETQYF. As DNA, the CDR3 is TGTGCCAGCAGCTTCCTACTCGGGACAGGAAACGAAGAGACCCAGTACTTC. The V and J genes are TRBV7-9 and TRBJ2-5, with TRBD1 identical over 8 bases. V lost 3 bases and J lost 3; bases outside the gene matches: 12. The CDR3 has 17 amino acids. Germline V gene lookup returns CDR1 SEHNR and CDR2 FQNEAQ (reference sequence). The variable domain in full, with the rest retrieved from reference TRBV7-9 and TRBJ2-5, is DTGVSQNPRHKITKRGQNVTFRCDPISEHNRLYWYRQTLGQGPEFLTYFQNEAQLEKSRLLSDRFSAERPKGSFSTLEIQRTEQGDSAMYLCASSFLLGTGNEETQYFGPGTRLLVL.

This clonotype has more than one count but fewer than ten. The chain links TRBV28 to TRBJ2-7; unclear D gene. CDR1 MDHEN and CDR2 SYDVKM come from the germline V gene. The CDR3 runs to 13 residues. The V end was cut by 5 bases, the J end by 8 bases, with 16 bases between. CDR3 amino acids: CASSLSGAPQQYV. The CDR3 bases are TGTGCCAGCAGTCTATCAGGTGCCCCTCAGCAGTACGTC.

This clonotype was detected only a few times. The chain recombines TRBV12-5 with TRBJ1-1; weak D call: TRBD1 (6 bases). In germline, CDR1 is LGHNT, CDR2 FRNRAP. This CDR3 has 14 amino acids. Trimming took 7 bases from V and 5 from J, leaving 17 bases between them. The CDR3 region is CASASGARGTEAFF. Written as DNA, the CDR3 is TGTGCTAGTGCATCGGGGGCTCGAGGGACTGAAGCTTTCTTT.

This clonotype was seen a few times. The V and J genes are TRBV24-1 and TRBJ2-3; TRBD1 agrees at 9 bases. V was clipped by 9 bases and J by 2 bases; unmatched bases: 5. Germline CDR1 reads KGHDR; CDR2 reads SFDVKD. This CDR3 contains 14 residues. CDR3 DNA: TGTGCCACCCGGGGACAGGGCAACACAGATACGCAGTATTTT. This gives the protein CATRGQGNTDTQYF.

This clonotype was recorded a few times. The CDR3 loop is CASSLEVGITDTQYF. Written as DNA, the CDR3 is TGTGCCAGCAGCTTAGAGGTGGGGATCACAGATACGCAGTATTTT. The chain has TRBV7-2 and TRBJ2-3; D gene ambiguous. The CDR3 length is 15 residues. CDR1 is SGHTA, CDR2 FQGNSA, per germline. Trimming removed 1 base from V and 2 bases from J, with 10 bases in between. Supplemented by reference TRBV7-2 and TRBJ2-3, the full variable domain reads GAGVSQSPSNKVTEKGKDVELRCDPISGHTALYWYRQSLGQGLEFLIYFQGNSAPDKSGLPSDRFSAERTGGSVSTLTIQRTQQEDSAVYLCASSLEVGITDTQYFGPGTRLTVL.

V and J are TRBV12-3 or TRBV12-4 and TRBJ2-2; the D is unclear. This CDR3 has 13 residues. V was clipped by 7 bases and J by 1 base, with 7 bases between them. The CDR3 DNA is TGTGCCAGCATTGGGCTGAACACCGGGGAGCTGTTTTTT. As protein: CASIGLNTGELFF.

The chain carries TRBV9 and TRBJ1-2; TRBD1 agrees at 10 bases. Per the germline V gene, CDR1 is SGDLS and CDR2 is YYNGEE. This CDR3 has 13 amino acids. V lost 3 bases and J lost 7; bases outside the gene matches: 3. CDR3 bases: TGTGCCAGCAGCGCGGACAGGGGGATTGGCTACACCTTC. This codes for CASSADRGIGYTF.

The V call is TRBV9, the J call TRBJ2-5; D is possibly TRBD1 (5 bases). V was pared by 0 bases and J by 2 bases, with 8 bases between. CDR1 is SGDLS and CDR2 is YYNGEE in the germline V gene. The CDR3 contains 14 residues. The CDR3 DNA reads TGTGCCAGCAGCGTAGGGACAATACAAGAGACCCAGTACTTC. Translated, it gives CASSVGTIQETQYF.

The chain employs TRBV7-6 and TRBJ2-7; no reliable D call. Trimming removed 2 bases from V and 5 bases from J, with 13 bases in between. CDR3 length: 14 residues. Per the germline V gene, CDR1 is SGHVS and CDR2 is FNYEAQ. This CDR3 is CASSLTRLSDEQYF. The CDR3 DNA is TGTGCCAGCAGCTTAACCCGGCTATCGGACGAGCAGTACTTC.

This rearrangement joins TRBV7-2 to TRBJ2-3; 8 bases are shared with TRBD2. The junction had 7 bases not matched to a gene; V was cut back by 2 bases and J by 0 bases. CDR1 is SGHTA, CDR2 FQGNSA, per germline. This CDR3 has 17 amino acids. The CDR3 loop reads CASSLPARGVSTDTQYF. CDR3 DNA: TGTGCCAGCAGCTTACCCGCGCGGGGGGTAAGCACAGATACGCAGTATTTT.

The rearrangement uses TRBV4-3 and TRBJ1-1; D gene uncertain. The CDR3 runs 14 residues. V dropped 0 bases and J dropped 7 bases, with 12 bases sitting between them. In germline, CDR1 is LGHNA, CDR2 YSLEER. The CDR3 spells CASSQDVEGNEAFF. The CDR3 DNA reads TGCGCCAGCAGCCAAGACGTTGAAGGGAATGAAGCTTTCTTT.

The chain combines TRBV4-2 with TRBJ2-7; the D gene is possibly TRBD2 (6 bases). The germline V gene has CDR1 LGHNA and CDR2 YNFKEQ. Trimming took 1 base from V and 5 from J, leaving 12 bases between them. The CDR3 contains 14 residues. The CDR3 region is CASSQAPRGDEQYF. CDR3 nucleotide sequence: TGTGCCAGCAGCCAAGCCCCTCGCGGGGACGAGCAGTACTTC.

The J gene is TRBJ2-7, the V gene TRBV21-1; no check of the table's D call, TRBD1, against the DNA was made. TRBV21-1 is a known pseudogene. The CDR3 runs to 15 residues. The CDR3 DNA is TGTGCCAGCAGCAAAACCCGGACCGGGGCCTACGAGCAGTACTTC. Translated, it gives CASSKTRTGAYEQYF.

The chain has TRBV9 and TRBJ2-2, with a weak D call TRBD2 (5 bases). The CDR3 extends over 13 amino acids. The germline V and J ends were trimmed by 6 bases and 1 base, with 7 bases remaining between them. Germline values: CDR1 SGDLS, CDR2 YYNGEE. CDR3 bases: TGTGCCAGCAAGGCGGGGAACACCGGGGAGCTGTTTTTT. Protein sequence: CASKAGNTGELFF.

This clonotype was detected only a few times. The chain is built from TRBV9 and TRBJ2-5; 12 bases map to TRBD2. CDR1 and CDR2 (germline): SGDLS, YYNGEE. The V segment lost 2 bases and the J segment 5 bases; nucleotides outside the gene matches: 7. This CDR3 is 16 amino acids long. The CDR3 bases are TGTGCCAGCAGCGTTCCTAGCGGGGGGGCTCTTGAGACCCAGTACTTC. It yields the protein CASSVPSGGALETQYF.

This clonotype was detected only a few times. The gene calls are TRBV7-9 and TRBJ1-1; unclear D gene. Between the trimmed V and J ends, which lost 5 bases and 8 bases, there was a span of 15 bases. The CDR3 is 13 residues long. Germline lookup yields CDR1 SEHNR and CDR2 FQNEAQ (reference sequence). The CDR3 is CASSQVAAAEAFF. The DNA of the CDR3 is TGTGCCAGCAGCCAGGTGGCAGCCGCGGAAGCTTTCTTT.

The V and J genes are TRBV12-3 or TRBV12-4 and TRBJ1-4, with 8 nucleotides matching TRBD1. The CDR3 sequence is 13 residues long. The V segment lost 7 bases and the J segment 8 bases; nucleotides outside the gene matches: 6. Written as DNA, the CDR3 is TGTGCCAGCATCTACAGGGGGGGGGAAAAACTGTTTTTT. The encoded protein is CASIYRGGEKLFF.

This clonotype turned up a few times. The chain employs TRBV7-9 and TRBJ2-5, with TRBD2 identical over 8 bases. The CDR3 is made up of 15 amino acids. The J segment lost 7 bases and the V segment lost 5 bases, leaving 12 bases of the junction unmatched. The germline CDR1 and CDR2 sequences are SEHNR and FQNEAQ (reference sequence). The CDR3 region is CASSLPGLGDVTQYF. DNA for the CDR3: TGTGCCAGCAGCCTTCCGGGACTAGGGGATGTGACCCAGTACTTC.

V is TRBV20-1 and J is TRBJ2-7, with 8 bases fitting TRBD2. This CDR3 is built from 12 residues. Germline V lookup: CDR1 DFQATT, CDR2 SNEGSKA (reference sequence). The V segment lost 3 bases and the J segment 6 bases; nucleotides outside the gene matches: 4. The CDR3 here is CSASGGASEQYF. CDR3 in DNA: TGCAGTGCTAGCGGGGGGGCCTCCGAGCAGTACTTC.

DNA of the CDR3: TGTGCCAGCGCCTCGGTTATTGGCGGAGAGACCCAGTACTTC. It translates to CASASVIGGETQYF. V usage is TRBV12-3 or TRBV12-4 and J usage is TRBJ2-5; no clear D gene. The CDR3 contains 14 residues. V was shortened by 8 bases and J by 4 bases, with 17 bases between the two germline ends.

The chain couples TRBV28 to TRBJ1-2, with 11 bases identical to TRBD1. Germline V gene data show CDR1 as MDHEN and CDR2 as SYDVKM. The CDR3 has 17 amino acids. V dropped 3 bases and J dropped 2; count of bases not matched to a gene: 8. This CDR3 reads CASSFPGQGAENYGYTF. DNA for the CDR3: TGTGCCAGCAGTTTCCCTGGACAGGGGGCCGAAAACTATGGCTACACCTTC.

V is TRBV9 and J is TRBJ2-2; 12 bases fit TRBD2. This CDR3 region has 16 residues. The germline CDR1 and CDR2 sequences are SGDLS and YYNGEE. The V segment lost 4 bases and the J segment 2 bases; nucleotides outside the gene matches: 3. The CDR3 DNA reads as TGTGCCAGCAGCCTACTAGCGGGGGGTAACACCGGGGAGCTGTTTTTT. It yields the protein CASSLLAGGNTGELFF.

The chain couples TRBV19 to TRBJ2-1; 8 nucleotides agree with TRBD2. Per germline, CDR1 LNHDA and CDR2 SQIVND (reference sequence). Germline trimming cut 7 bases from V and 0 bases from J; bases unmatched to any gene: 5. The CDR3 covers 15 residues. The CDR3 nucleotides are TGTGCCAGTACCCCGAGCGGGGGCTCCTACAATGAGCAGTTCTTC. Protein sequence: CASTPSGGSYNEQFF.

This clonotype has more than one count but fewer than ten. The V call is TRBV12-3 or TRBV12-4, the J call TRBJ2-3; 9 positions match TRBD2. This CDR3 contains 15 residues. Germline trimming cut 5 bases from V and 4 bases from J; bases unmatched to any gene: 7. The CDR3 sequence: CASSEAGGQADTQYF. DNA of the CDR3: TGTGCCAGCAGTGAGGCGGGGGGGCAGGCAGATACGCAGTATTTT.

The rearrangement uses TRBV27 and TRBJ2-1, with unresolved D. V gave up 4 bases and J gave up 3 bases, with 19 bases separating them. This CDR3 comprises 17 residues. Germline V gives CDR1 MNHEY, CDR2 SMNVEV (reference sequence). This CDR3 reads CASSSLDPGYRYNEQFF. As DNA, the CDR3 is TGTGCCAGCAGTTCGCTCGACCCAGGATACCGCTACAATGAGCAGTTCTTC.